This T cell receptor beta chain stems from a study of cytomegalovirus exposure and HLA in healthy donors. Broader study findings: Common viral pathogens (according to a later analysis) appeared linked to several of the most significant clusters. Across donors, presence/absence analyses took sequencing depth to be roughly uniform. The study recorded some 160 TCR beta chains that were cytomegalovirus-associated.

The germline V gene encodes CDR1 SGHDN and CDR2 FVKESK. The CDR3 sequence is 15 residues long. Losses at the gene ends were 2 bases for V and 0 bases for J; bases not matched to a gene: 4. This clone turned up a few times. As yet, its antigen is unknown. Vbeta (60) and Jbeta (13) primers were used in the PCR. Produced via immunoSEQ multiplex PCR; TCRdb's table is partial and in-frame only. The repertoire holds about 220,000 clones, with more than 65% as singletons. The chain carries TRBV14 and TRBJ2-7; TRBD1 matches at 7 bases. The source material was PBMCs. This TCR was recovered from a man aged 18 to 35 in good health and CMV-seronegative. The chain's CDR3 is CASSQPGQSSYEQYF. CDR3 DNA sequence: TGTGCCAGCAGCCAACCGGGACAGAGCTCCTACGAGCAGTACTTC.